The entry that follows covers one T cell receptor (beta chain) sequence. What it binds is unknown. Per germline, CDR1 MNHNS and CDR2 SASEGT. The trim removed 2 bases at V and 0 bases at J, leaving 6 bases unmatched. This CDR3 comprises 17 residues. This record belongs to a study of Tregs in tolerant kidney transplant recipients. Study-wide context: CD4+CD25+CD127- cells came from approximately 3-day belatacept mixed lymphocyte reactions, some with roughly 5-day graft donor restimulation.

Using immunoSEQ multiplex PCR, the repertoire was profiled, and TCRdb retains in-frame clones only, with some absent. The sample includes 16,000 or so clones, less than 80% of them seen just once. The sequencing sample was made of Tregs from blood cultured with allogeneic cells. This clonotype was obtained from a human donor in good health. This chain links TRBV6-1 with TRBJ2-1; 8 bases are a match to TRBD2. CDR3 sequence (DNA): TGTGCCAGCAGTGAAAGGTCGGGAGGGAACTCCTACAATGAGCAGTTCTTC. Translating gives CASSERSGGNSYNEQFF.